This TCR beta chain was documented in a study of early stage breast cancer tumors. Study-wide findings and caveats: Most shared enriched TCRB sequences were commonly generated ones. Tumors had roughly 2.4-fold higher T cell density and higher clonality than adjacent normal breast tissue. Unsorted bulk genomic DNA sequencing lacked pairing and functional marker data.

Turning to this clone: Its antigen is currently unknown.

Blood replicates held 0.5 ug DNA, tumor or normal breast roughly 1.5 ug, two each. Generated by immunoSEQ multiplex PCR, the TCRdb table keeps only in-frame clones and is missing some. The sample lists some 70,000 clones; around 85% were seen once. The ends were cut back, 2 bases at V and 7 bases at J, with 13 bases in the middle. The V gene's germline CDR1 is SGHKS and CDR2 YYEKEE (reference sequence). CDR3 length: 14 amino acids. The chain couples TRBV5-5 to TRBJ2-1; possible D gene TRBD1, 5 bases. The clonotype originates from a person aged 55 to 75 with breast cancer. Source material: blood. The CDR3 loop reads CASSLWGRRNEQFF. The DNA of the CDR3 is TGTGCCAGCAGCTTATGGGGCCGGCGGAATGAGCAGTTCTTC. Variable domain in full (rest from reference TRBV5-5 and TRBJ2-1): DAGVTQSPTHLIKTRGQQVTLRCSPISGHKSVSWYQQVLGQGPQFIFQYYEKEERGRGNFPDRFSARQFPNYSSELNVNALLLGDSALYLCASSLWGRRNEQFFGPGTRLTVL.